Listed here are 32 T cell receptor beta chains from one sample, sequenced in a study of Ad26.COV2.S vaccination and SARS-CoV-2 variants. The assay was immunoSEQ multiplex PCR, and TCRdb's table has in-frame clones only and misses some. Of around 350,000 clones detected, 70% to 90% appear once; the ten largest clones hold about 3.5%. Treatment defined: some 20 received Ad26.COV2.S at low or high dose, single or two shots; 5 received placebo; per-sample allocation not given. Sampling occurred on day 63 after the first vaccine or placebo injection. Specimen: peripheral blood, collected in a trial of Ad26.COV2.S vaccine versus placebo. These receptor sequences come from a person aged 18 to 65 who received the Ad26.COV2.S COVID-19 vaccine or a placebo.

This chain connects TRBV5-4 to TRBJ2-7; 7 bases are shared with TRBD1. This CDR3 is built from 14 residues. The V gene's germline CDR1 is SGHNT and CDR2 YYREEE (reference sequence). J lost 0 bases, V lost 4 bases, and 4 bases had no gene match. CDR3 sequence: CASSLRDSSYEQYF. CDR3 bases: TGTGCCAGCAGCCTCCGGGACAGCTCCTACGAGCAGTACTTC.

The chain uses TRBV5-1 and TRBJ2-5; TRBD2 might be the D (5 bases). From germline, CDR1 is SGHRS and CDR2 YFSETQ. The CDR3 length is 14 residues. The ends were cut back, 3 bases at V and 4 bases at J, with 13 bases in the middle. CDR3 DNA: TGCGCCAGCAGCTCAACAGCGGCGGGAGAGACCCAGTACTTC. It translates to CASSSTAAGETQYF.

The V call is TRBV4-3, the J call TRBJ2-1, with 12 nucleotides matching TRBD2. The trim removed 0 bases at V and 9 bases at J, leaving 6 bases unmatched. Germline values: CDR1 LGHNA, CDR2 YSLEER. The CDR3 has 16 amino acids. CDR3 DNA sequence: TGCGCCAGCAGCCAAGAACCTAGCGGGGGGGCCACTGAGCAGTTCTTC. It is translated as CASSQEPSGGATEQFF.

This chain's CDR3 is CASSQGRENTGELFF. The CDR3 coding sequence is TGTGCCAGCTCACAGGGCCGGGAGAACACCGGGGAGCTGTTTTTT. This chain uses TRBV18 with TRBJ2-2; D is possibly TRBD2 (5 bases). This CDR3 has 15 amino acids. Trimming shortened V by 4 bases and J by 1 base, and 10 bases separated the two germline ends. From germline, CDR1 is KGHSH and CDR2 LQKENI.

This clone was seen a single time. The CDR3 DNA reads TGTGCCAGCAGTCACCGGGACACCCCCCAAGAGACCCAGTACTTC. Amino acid sequence: CASSHRDTPQETQYF. The V call is TRBV28, the J call TRBJ2-5; D perhaps matches TRBD1 (6 bases). The CDR3 is 15 amino acids. Deletions cut 5 bases from V and 1 base from J, with 14 bases between. Germline assignment: CDR1 MDHEN and CDR2 SYDVKM.

This clone was found a few times. This sequence joins TRBV5-8 and TRBJ1-4; D is unresolved. Deletions cut 0 bases from V and 7 bases from J, with 10 bases between. CDR1 and CDR2 (germline): SGHTS, YDEGEE. This CDR3 is built from 14 residues. Here the CDR3 DNA reads TGTGCCAGCAGCTTGGTCGTTTTAGGTGAAAAACTGTTTTTT. Its translation is CASSLVVLGEKLFF.

The V call is TRBV9, the J call TRBJ2-5, with 10 bases matching TRBD2. Germline loops: CDR1 SGDLS, CDR2 YYNGEE. The CDR3 consists of 18 residues. V shed 3 bases and J 4 bases; nucleotides not matched to a gene: 15. CDR3 residues: CASSAIGLAGDPGETQYF. For the CDR3, the DNA is TGTGCCAGCAGCGCAATTGGGCTAGCGGGAGACCCGGGAGAGACCCAGTACTTC.

CDR3 DNA sequence: TGTGCCAGCTCTGCTCTGGGGCAGGGTGGAGCAGATACGCAGTATTTT. Protein: CASSALGQGGADTQYF. This sequence joins TRBV18 and TRBJ2-3, with a weak D call TRBD1 (5 bases). Trimming took 6 bases from V and 4 from J, leaving 20 bases between them. The length of the CDR3 is 16 residues. Germline V CDR1 and CDR2: KGHSH, LQKENI. The whole variable domain, filled in from reference TRBV18 and TRBJ2-3, reads NAGVMQNPRHLVRRRGQEARLRCSPMKGHSHVYWYRQLPEEGLKFMVYLQKENIIDESGMPKERFSAEFPKEGPSILRIQQVVRGDSAAYFCASSALGQGGADTQYFGPGTRLTVL.

DNA for the CDR3: TGTGCCTGGAGCGTCGGGGTCAACACTGAAGCTTTCTTT. Translation gives CAWSVGVNTEAFF. The rearrangement joins TRBV30 to TRBJ1-1; the D is unclear. V lost 3 bases and J 2 bases, leaving 10 bases between the germline ends. Germline V gives CDR1 GTSNPN, CDR2 SVGIG (reference sequence). The CDR3 sequence is 13 residues long.

The chain joins TRBV5-1 to TRBJ1-6; 10 bases fit TRBD1. Trimming took 4 bases from V and 0 from J; bases not matched to a gene: 7. This CDR3 is built from 18 residues. CDR1 and CDR2 (germline): SGHRS, YFSETQ. The CDR3 sequence: CASSLRTGGSSYNSPLHF. The CDR3 nucleotides are TGCGCCAGCAGCCTCCGGACAGGGGGAAGCTCCTATAATTCACCCCTCCACTTT.

In this sample, this clone turned up a few times. The chain is built from TRBV9 and TRBJ2-7; TRBD2 agrees at 13 bases. Germline values: CDR1 SGDLS, CDR2 YYNGEE. The CDR3 length is 17 residues. Losses at the gene ends were 3 bases for V and 3 bases for J; bases not matched to a gene: 9. The CDR3 DNA is TGTGCCAGCAGCGCCGGACTAGCGGGAGCCAGAAGCTACGAGCAGTACTTC. As protein: CASSAGLAGARSYEQYF.

The rearrangement links TRBV6-5 to TRBJ2-1; the match to TRBD1 covers 10 bases. Looked up from germline, CDR1 is MNHEY and CDR2 is SVGAGI. J was trimmed by 3 bases and V by 7 bases; bases with no gene match: 6. The CDR3 sequence is 15 residues long. The CDR3 DNA follows: TGTGCCAGCATAAAGGGACAGGGGATCTACAATGAGCAGTTCTTC. Translation gives CASIKGQGIYNEQFF.

This clone was detected only once. This chain uses TRBV5-8 with TRBJ1-2; D is unclear. This CDR3 is 15 amino acids long. Germline V CDR1 and CDR2: SGHTS, YDEGEE. Deletions cut 2 bases from V and 6 bases from J, with 17 bases between. This CDR3 is CASSLLTILEDGYTF. CDR3 sequence (DNA): TGTGCCAGCAGCTTACTTACGATTCTGGAGGATGGCTACACCTTC.

The chain joins TRBV4-3 to TRBJ1-1; TRBD1 is a possible D gene (5 bases). Looked up from germline, CDR1 is LGHNA and CDR2 is YSLEER. The CDR3 sequence is 14 residues long. V shed 0 bases and J shed 7 bases, with 12 bases lying between them. In nucleotides, the CDR3 is TGCGCCAGCAGCCAAGATCTGGGACGGAATGAAGCTTTCTTT. Its protein is CASSQDLGRNEAFF.

This clone was seen a handful of times. The V and J genes are TRBV4-1 and TRBJ2-1; 9 bases map to TRBD2. The CDR3 has 17 residues. Trimming removed 4 bases from V and 0 bases from J; junction bases left unmatched: 7. In germline, CDR1 is MGHRA, CDR2 YSYEKL. For the CDR3, the DNA is TGCGCCAGCAGCCGGCGACTAGCGGACAGCTCCTACAATGAGCAGTTCTTC. Residues: CASSRRLADSSYNEQFF.

This chain connects TRBV6-2 or TRBV6-3 to TRBJ1-2; TRBD1 is a possible D gene (5 bases). V was trimmed by 6 bases and J by 3 bases, leaving 8 bases between them. This CDR3 comprises 12 residues. CDR1 MNHEY and CDR2 SVGEGT come from the germline V gene. CDR3 bases: TGTGCCAGCAGCTGGGGGGACTATGGCTACACCTTC. Amino acid sequence: CASSWGDYGYTF.

This clone was detected only once. This sequence joins TRBV3-1 (or the pseudogene TRBV3-2) and TRBJ2-5; D tentatively fits TRBD1 or TRBD2 (5 bases each). V was clipped by 4 bases and J by 9 bases, with 18 bases between them. The CDR3 consists of 14 residues. CDR1 LGHDT and CDR2 YNNKEL come from the germline V gene (reference sequence). This CDR3 is CASSLPGTFGAQYF. The CDR3 DNA is TGTGCCAGCAGCCTCCCCGGGACCTTTGGGGCCCAGTACTTC.

The chain links TRBV7-2 to TRBJ2-3, with 10 bases aligning to TRBD2. The CDR3 contains 17 residues. V trimming: 4 bases; J trimming: 5 bases; junction bases outside the gene matches: 12. In germline, CDR1 is SGHTA, CDR2 FQGNSA. The chain's CDR3 is CASSYASGGAMRDTQYF. The CDR3 nucleotides are TGTGCCAGCAGCTATGCGAGCGGGGGGGCCATGAGAGATACGCAGTATTTT.

This clone turned up a few times. The J gene is TRBJ1-6, the V gene TRBV9; unclear D gene. Germline-derived CDR1 and CDR2 are SGDLS and YYNGEE. V was trimmed by 4 bases and J by 0 bases, leaving 14 bases between them. The length of the CDR3 is 17 residues. CDR3 sequence reads: CASSTRALGSYNSPLHF. In nucleotides, the CDR3 is TGTGCCAGCAGCACCCGGGCCCTGGGCTCCTATAATTCACCCCTCCACTTT.

This rearrangement joins TRBV11-2 to TRBJ2-5, with D possibly being TRBD1 (5 bases). Per the germline V gene, CDR1 is SGHAT and CDR2 is FQNNGV. The V and J ends lost 6 bases and 0 bases respectively, with 17 bases between them. There are 16 residues in the CDR3. CDR3 loop: CASRPIRDAYQETQYF. The CDR3 DNA reads as TGTGCCAGCAGACCTATCAGGGATGCTTACCAAGAGACCCAGTACTTC.

The chain's CDR3 is CASSSPSGGANEQFF. CDR3 in DNA: TGTGCCAGCAGTTCTCCTAGCGGGGGGGCCAATGAGCAGTTCTTC. The V and J genes are TRBV6-5 and TRBJ2-1; 12 nucleotides line up with TRBD2. V lost 4 bases, J lost 6 bases, and 4 bases stayed unmatched. This CDR3 has 15 residues. Germline values: CDR1 MNHEY, CDR2 SVGAGI.

The chain recombines TRBV4-3 with TRBJ2-5; D is undetermined. V shed 0 bases and J shed 8 bases, with 22 bases lying between them. Germline-derived CDR1 and CDR2 are LGHNA and YSLEER. The CDR3 totals 17 residues. The CDR3: CASSQDRLEVVGNTQYF. The CDR3 coding sequence is TGCGCCAGCAGCCAAGATCGGTTAGAGGTGGTGGGGAACACCCAGTACTTC.

This clone has more than one count but fewer than ten. This chain uses TRBV15 with TRBJ1-5, with a tentative D call TRBD1 (5 bases). Trimming removed 8 bases at V and 2 bases at J, with 16 bases between. The germline gives CDR1 LNHNV, CDR2 YYDKDF (reference sequence). The CDR3 covers 15 residues. As DNA, the CDR3 is TGTGCCACCGGAGGGGACCTGAAGCGCAATCAGCCCCAGCATTTT. It translates to CATGGDLKRNQPQHF.

V gene TRBV6-1 combines with J gene TRBJ1-1, with D unclear. Germline V CDR1 and CDR2: MNHNS, SASEGT. This CDR3 contains 17 residues. With 4 bases removed from V and 0 bases from J, the gap between germline ends came to 18 bases. This CDR3 is CASSGDRGRWVNTEAFF. In DNA form, the CDR3 reads TGTGCCAGCAGTGGGGATCGGGGTCGCTGGGTGAACACTGAAGCTTTCTTT.

This clone is a singleton in its sample. The V call is TRBV6-5, the J call TRBJ1-6, with D maybe TRBD1 (6 bases). Trimming left V 0 bases short and J 6 bases short, with 9 bases between. CDR3 length: 15 amino acids. The V gene's germline CDR1 is MNHEY and CDR2 SVGAGI. DNA for the CDR3: TGTGCCAGCAGTTACTCTTCACAGGGTAATTCACCCCTCCACTTT. Encoded protein: CASSYSSQGNSPLHF.

The chain carries TRBV28 and TRBJ2-5; TRBD1 agrees at 11 bases. The V gene end was trimmed by 5 bases and the J gene end by 5 bases; junction bases not matched to a gene: 10. CDR1 is MDHEN and CDR2 is SYDVKM in the germline V gene. The CDR3 runs 16 residues. CDR3 loop: CASSPWTGGVVETQYF. The CDR3, as DNA: TGTGCCAGCAGTCCCTGGACAGGGGGCGTCGTTGAGACCCAGTACTTC.

This chain joins TRBV9 and TRBJ2-1; 8 bases match TRBD1. V lost 2 bases and J lost 5; bases outside the gene matches: 21. This CDR3 is built from 20 residues. The germline V gene encodes CDR1 SGDLS and CDR2 YYNGEE. CDR3 region: CASSVKSGTGTLGGHNEQFF. The CDR3 coding sequence is TGTGCCAGCAGCGTGAAGAGTGGGACAGGAACCCTTGGCGGCCACAATGAGCAGTTCTTC.

The V call is TRBV2, the J call TRBJ2-7, with a possible D match to TRBD2 (5 bases). V was clipped by 5 bases and J by 2 bases, with 13 bases between them. The CDR3 extends over 14 amino acids. Germline V CDR1 and CDR2: SNHLY, FYNNEI. The CDR3: CASSTTRGPYEQYF. The CDR3 nucleotides read TGTGCCAGCAGTACAACTCGGGGTCCCTACGAGCAGTACTTC. Together with reference TRBV2 and TRBJ2-7, the CDR3 gives the full variable domain: EPEVTQTPSHQVTQMGQEVILRCVPISNHLYFYWYRQILGQKVEFLVSFYNNEISEKSEIFDDQFSVERPDGSNFTLKIRSTKLEDSAMYFCASSTTRGPYEQYFGPGTRLTVT.

CDR3 in amino acids: CASSQLAGDNNSPLHF. The CDR3 DNA reads TGTGCCAGCAGCCAACTAGCAGGTGATAATAATTCACCCCTCCACTTT. The chain carries TRBV7-8 and TRBJ1-6; no reliable D call. Germline V gene lookup returns CDR1 SGHVS and CDR2 FQNEAQ. The V gene lost 5 bases and the J gene lost 5 bases, with 16 bases spanning the gap. The CDR3 has 16 amino acids.

CDR3 DNA: TGTGCCATCAGTGAACCTTGGACAGGGGACTCAGCTAATCAAGAGACCCAGTACTTC. Its translation: CAISEPWTGDSANQETQYF. The J gene is TRBJ2-5, the V gene TRBV10-3, with 9 positions matching TRBD1. This CDR3 has 19 residues. The germline V gene has CDR1 ENHRY and CDR2 SYGVKD. V dropped 3 bases and J dropped 2; count of bases not matched to a gene: 16.

V gene TRBV4-3 combines with J gene TRBJ2-3, with D perhaps TRBD1 (6 bases). The germline V and J ends were trimmed by 2 bases and 2 bases, with 11 bases remaining between them. CDR1 is LGHNA, CDR2 YSLEER, per germline. This CDR3 has 15 amino acids. CDR3 DNA: TGCGCCAGCAGCCAATTGACAGGAGCCACAGATACGCAGTATTTT. It is translated as CASSQLTGATDTQYF.

This clone is a singleton in its sample. The chain links TRBV7-8 to TRBJ2-3; the D gene is possibly TRBD2 (6 bases). Trimming pared 5 bases from V and 6 bases from J, leaving 21 bases between. Per the germline V gene, CDR1 is SGHVS and CDR2 is FQNEAQ. This CDR3 is 16 amino acids long. In nucleotides, the CDR3 is TGTGCCAGCAGCCGAAAGGGACTCCTGCTAGCGGATACGCAGTATTTT. It yields the protein CASSRKGLLLADTQYF.